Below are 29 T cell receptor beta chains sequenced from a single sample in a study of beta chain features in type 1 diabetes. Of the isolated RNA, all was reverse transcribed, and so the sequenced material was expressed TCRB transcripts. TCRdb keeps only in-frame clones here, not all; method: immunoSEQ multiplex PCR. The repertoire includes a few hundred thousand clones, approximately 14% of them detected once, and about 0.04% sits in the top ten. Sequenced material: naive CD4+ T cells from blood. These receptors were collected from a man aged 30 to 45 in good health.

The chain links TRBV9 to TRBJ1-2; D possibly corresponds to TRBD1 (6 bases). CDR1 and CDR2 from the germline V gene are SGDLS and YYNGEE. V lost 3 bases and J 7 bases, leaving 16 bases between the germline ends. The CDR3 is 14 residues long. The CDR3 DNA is TGTGCCAGCAGCGGGTCGACAGGCCAAGCTGGCTACACCTTC. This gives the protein CASSGSTGQAGYTF.

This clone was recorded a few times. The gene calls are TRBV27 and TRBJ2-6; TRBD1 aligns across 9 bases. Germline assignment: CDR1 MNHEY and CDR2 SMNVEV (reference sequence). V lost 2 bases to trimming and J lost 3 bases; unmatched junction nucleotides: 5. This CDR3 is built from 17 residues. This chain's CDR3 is CASSLEGQGFGANVLTF. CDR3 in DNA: TGTGCCAGCAGTTTAGAGGGACAGGGATTTGGGGCCAACGTCCTGACTTTC.

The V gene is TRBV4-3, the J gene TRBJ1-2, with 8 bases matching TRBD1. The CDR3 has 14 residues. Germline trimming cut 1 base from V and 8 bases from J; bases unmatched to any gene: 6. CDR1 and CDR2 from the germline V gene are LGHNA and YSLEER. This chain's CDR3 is CASSQGRQGKGYTF. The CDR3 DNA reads TGCGCCAGCAGCCAAGGGCGACAGGGGAAAGGCTACACCTTC.

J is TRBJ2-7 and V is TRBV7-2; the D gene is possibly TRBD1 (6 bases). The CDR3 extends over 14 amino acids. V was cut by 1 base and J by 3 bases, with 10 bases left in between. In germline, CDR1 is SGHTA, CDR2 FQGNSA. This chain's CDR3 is CASSLGTVYYEQYF. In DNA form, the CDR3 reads TGTGCCAGCAGCTTAGGGACAGTCTACTACGAGCAGTACTTC.

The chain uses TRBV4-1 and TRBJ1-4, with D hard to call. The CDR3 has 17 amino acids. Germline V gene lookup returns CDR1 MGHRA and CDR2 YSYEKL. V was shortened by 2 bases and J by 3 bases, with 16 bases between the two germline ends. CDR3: CASSQRRVLDSNEKLFF. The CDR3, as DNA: TGCGCCAGCAGCCAACGTCGCGTTCTGGATTCTAATGAAAAACTGTTTTTT.

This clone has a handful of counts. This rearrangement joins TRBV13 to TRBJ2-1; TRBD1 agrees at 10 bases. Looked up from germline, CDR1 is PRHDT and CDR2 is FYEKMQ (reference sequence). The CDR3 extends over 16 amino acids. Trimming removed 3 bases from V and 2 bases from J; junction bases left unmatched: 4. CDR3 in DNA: TGTGCCAGCAGCTTGGGGGACAGGGGAGCCTACAATGAGCAGTTCTTC. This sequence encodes CASSLGDRGAYNEQFF. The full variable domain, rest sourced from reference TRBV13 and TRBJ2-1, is AAGVIQSPRHLIKEKRETATLKCYPIPRHDTVYWYQQGPGQDPQFLISFYEKMQSDKGSIPDRFSAQQFSDYHSELNMSSLELGDSALYFCASSLGDRGAYNEQFFGPGTRLTVL.

CDR3 nucleotide sequence: TGCGCCAGCAGTCACTCACGTGGTGGGAGCTACACCTTC. Its protein product is CASSHSRGGSYTF. The chain links TRBV23-1 to TRBJ1-2; D unresolved. TRBV23-1 is reported as an ORF; its role is uncertain. The germline V and J ends were trimmed by 3 bases and 9 bases, with 14 bases remaining between them. The CDR3 length is 13 residues.

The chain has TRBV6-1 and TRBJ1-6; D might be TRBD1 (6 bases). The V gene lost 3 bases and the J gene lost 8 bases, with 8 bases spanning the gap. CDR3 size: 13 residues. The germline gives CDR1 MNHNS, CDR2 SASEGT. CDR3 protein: CASSEWTDSPLHF. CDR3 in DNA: TGTGCCAGCAGTGAGTGGACAGATTCACCCCTCCACTTT.

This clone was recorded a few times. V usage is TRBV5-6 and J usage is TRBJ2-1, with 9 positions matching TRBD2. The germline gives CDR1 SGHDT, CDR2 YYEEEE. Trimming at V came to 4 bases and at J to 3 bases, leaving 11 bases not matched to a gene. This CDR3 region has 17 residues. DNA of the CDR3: TGTGCCAGCAGCCCTACGACTAGCGGAGGGAACTACAATGAGCAGTTCTTC. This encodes CASSPTTSGGNYNEQFF.

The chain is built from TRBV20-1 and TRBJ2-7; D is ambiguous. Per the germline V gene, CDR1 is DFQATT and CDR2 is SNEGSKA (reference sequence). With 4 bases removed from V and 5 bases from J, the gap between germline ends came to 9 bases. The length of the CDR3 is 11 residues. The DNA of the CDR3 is TGCAGTGCTACGGCAGGCGACGAGCAGTACGTC. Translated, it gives CSATAGDEQYV.

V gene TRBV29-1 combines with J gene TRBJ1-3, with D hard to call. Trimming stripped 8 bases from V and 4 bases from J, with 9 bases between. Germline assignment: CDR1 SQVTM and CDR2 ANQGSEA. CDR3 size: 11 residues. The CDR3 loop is CSSKVGNTIYF. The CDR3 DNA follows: TGCAGCAGCAAGGTCGGAAACACCATATATTTT.

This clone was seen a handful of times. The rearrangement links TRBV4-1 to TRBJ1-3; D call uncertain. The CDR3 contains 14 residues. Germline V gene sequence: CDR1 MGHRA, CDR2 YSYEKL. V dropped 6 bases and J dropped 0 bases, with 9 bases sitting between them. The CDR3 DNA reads TGCGCCAGCAGTGTCCCGGGCTCTGGAAACACCATATATTTT. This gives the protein CASSVPGSGNTIYF.

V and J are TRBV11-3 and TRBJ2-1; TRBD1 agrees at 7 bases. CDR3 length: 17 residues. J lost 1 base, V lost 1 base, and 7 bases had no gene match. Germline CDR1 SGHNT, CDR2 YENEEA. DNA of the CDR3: TGTGCCAGCAGCTTAGTGGGACAGCGAAATTCCTACAATGAGCAGTTCTTC. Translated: CASSLVGQRNSYNEQFF.

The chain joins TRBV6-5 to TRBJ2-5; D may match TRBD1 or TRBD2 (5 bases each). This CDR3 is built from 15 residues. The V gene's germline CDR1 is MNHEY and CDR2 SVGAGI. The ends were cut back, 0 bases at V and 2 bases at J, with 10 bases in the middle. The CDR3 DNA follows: TGTGCCAGCAGTTACTCGGGGGTGATTCAAGAGACCCAGTACTTC. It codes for CASSYSGVIQETQYF.

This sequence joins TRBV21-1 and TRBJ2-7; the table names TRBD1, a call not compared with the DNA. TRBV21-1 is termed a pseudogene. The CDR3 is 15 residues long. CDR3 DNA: TGTGCCACCCGCCGGGACAGGAGCCCCTGGTACGAGCAGTACGTC. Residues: CATRRDRSPWYEQYV.

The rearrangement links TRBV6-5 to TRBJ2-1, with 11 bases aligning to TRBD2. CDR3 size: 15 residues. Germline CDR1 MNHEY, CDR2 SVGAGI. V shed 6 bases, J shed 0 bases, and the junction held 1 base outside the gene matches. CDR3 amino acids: CASSTSGSSYNEQFF. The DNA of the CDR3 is TGTGCCAGCAGCACTAGCGGGAGCTCCTACAATGAGCAGTTCTTC.

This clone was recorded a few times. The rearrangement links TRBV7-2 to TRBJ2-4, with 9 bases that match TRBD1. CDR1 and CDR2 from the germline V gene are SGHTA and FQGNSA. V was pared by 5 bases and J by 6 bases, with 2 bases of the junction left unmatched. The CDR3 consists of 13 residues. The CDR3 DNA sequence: TGTGCCAGCAGCCGACAGGGGGTAAACATTCAGTACTTC. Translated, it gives CASSRQGVNIQYF.

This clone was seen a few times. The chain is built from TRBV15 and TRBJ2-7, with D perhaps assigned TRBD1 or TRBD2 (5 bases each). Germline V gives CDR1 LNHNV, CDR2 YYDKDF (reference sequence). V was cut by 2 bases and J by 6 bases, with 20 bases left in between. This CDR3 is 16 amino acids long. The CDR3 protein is CATSRSLRDQVGEQYF. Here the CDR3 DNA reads TGTGCCACCAGCAGATCCCTCAGGGACCAGGTGGGCGAGCAGTACTTC.

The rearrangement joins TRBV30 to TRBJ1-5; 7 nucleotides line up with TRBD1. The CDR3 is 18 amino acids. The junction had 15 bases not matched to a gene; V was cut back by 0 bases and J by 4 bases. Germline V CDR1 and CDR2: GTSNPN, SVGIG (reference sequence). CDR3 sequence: CAWSVRTGERGSNQPQHF. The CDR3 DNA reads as TGTGCCTGGAGTGTACGGACAGGCGAAAGGGGGTCTAATCAGCCCCAGCATTTT.

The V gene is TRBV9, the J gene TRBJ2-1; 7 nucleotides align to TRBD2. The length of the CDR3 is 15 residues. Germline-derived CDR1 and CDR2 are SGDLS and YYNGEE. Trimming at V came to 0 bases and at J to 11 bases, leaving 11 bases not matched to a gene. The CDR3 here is CASSVGSGFSPQQFF. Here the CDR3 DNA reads TGTGCCAGCAGCGTAGGTAGCGGGTTTTCCCCTCAGCAGTTCTTC.

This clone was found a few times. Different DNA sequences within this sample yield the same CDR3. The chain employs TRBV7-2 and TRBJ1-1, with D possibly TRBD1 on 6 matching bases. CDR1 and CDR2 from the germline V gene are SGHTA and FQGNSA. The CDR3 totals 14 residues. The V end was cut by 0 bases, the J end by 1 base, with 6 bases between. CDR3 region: CASSLAGGNTEAFF. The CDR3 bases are TGTGCCAGCAGCTTAGCAGGGGGGAACACTGAAGCTTTCTTT. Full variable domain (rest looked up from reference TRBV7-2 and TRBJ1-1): GAGVSQSPSNKVTEKGKDVELRCDPISGHTALYWYRQSLGQGLEFLIYFQGNSAPDKSGLPSDRFSAERTGGSVSTLTIQRTQQEDSAVYLCASSLAGGNTEAFFGQGTRLTVV.

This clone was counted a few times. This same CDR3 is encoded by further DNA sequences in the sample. CDR3 nucleotides: TGTGCCTGGAGCCAAAGACCCCGAGGCTACACCTTC. Protein sequence: CAWSQRPRGYTF. The chain is built from TRBV30 and TRBJ1-2; D call uncertain. Trimming took off 3 bases at V and 8 bases at J, with 13 bases between the two ends. CDR3 size: 12 residues. Germline V gene sequence: CDR1 GTSNPN, CDR2 SVGIG (reference sequence).

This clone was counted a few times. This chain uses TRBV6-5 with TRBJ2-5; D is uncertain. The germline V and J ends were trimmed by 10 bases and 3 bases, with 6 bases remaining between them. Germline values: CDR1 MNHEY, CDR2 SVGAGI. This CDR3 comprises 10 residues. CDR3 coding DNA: TGTGCCACCACCAAAGAGACCCAGTACTTC. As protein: CATTKETQYF.

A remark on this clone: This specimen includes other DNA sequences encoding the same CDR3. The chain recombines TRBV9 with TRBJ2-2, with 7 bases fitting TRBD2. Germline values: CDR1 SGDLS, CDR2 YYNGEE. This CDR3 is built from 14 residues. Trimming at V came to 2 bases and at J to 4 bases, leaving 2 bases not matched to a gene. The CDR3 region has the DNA TGTGCCAGCAGCGTGGGCGGGGGCACCGGGGAGCTGTTTTTT. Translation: CASSVGGGTGELFF.

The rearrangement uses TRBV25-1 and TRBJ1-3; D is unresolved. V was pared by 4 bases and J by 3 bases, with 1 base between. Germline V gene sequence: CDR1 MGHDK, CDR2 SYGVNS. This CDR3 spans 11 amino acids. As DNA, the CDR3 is TGTGCCAGCAGTGTTGGAAACACCATATATTTT. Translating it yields CASSVGNTIYF.

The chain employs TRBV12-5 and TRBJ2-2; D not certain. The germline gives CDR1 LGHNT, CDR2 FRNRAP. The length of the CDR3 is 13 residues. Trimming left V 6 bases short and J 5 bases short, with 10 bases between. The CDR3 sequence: CASGPALTGELFF. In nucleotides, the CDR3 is TGTGCTAGTGGCCCCGCACTGACCGGGGAGCTGTTTTTT.

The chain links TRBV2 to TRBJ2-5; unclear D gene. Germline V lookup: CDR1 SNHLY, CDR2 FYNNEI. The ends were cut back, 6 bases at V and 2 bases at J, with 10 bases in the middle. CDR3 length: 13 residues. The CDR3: CASRADRQETQYF. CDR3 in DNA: TGTGCCAGCAGGGCAGATAGGCAAGAGACCCAGTACTTC.

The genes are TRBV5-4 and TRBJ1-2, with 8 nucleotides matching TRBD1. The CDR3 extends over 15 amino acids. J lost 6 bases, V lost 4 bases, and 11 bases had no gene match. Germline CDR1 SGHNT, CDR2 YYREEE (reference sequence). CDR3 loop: CASSQPARTGNGYTF. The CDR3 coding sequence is TGTGCCAGCAGCCAGCCCGCCCGGACAGGGAATGGCTACACCTTC.

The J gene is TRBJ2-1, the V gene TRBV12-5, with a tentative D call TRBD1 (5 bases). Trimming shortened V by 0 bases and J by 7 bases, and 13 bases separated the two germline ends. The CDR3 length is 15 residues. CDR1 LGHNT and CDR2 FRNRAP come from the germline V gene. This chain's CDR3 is CASGLVAGKVNEQFF. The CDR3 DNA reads TGTGCTAGTGGTTTGGTTGCAGGGAAGGTGAATGAGCAGTTCTTC.